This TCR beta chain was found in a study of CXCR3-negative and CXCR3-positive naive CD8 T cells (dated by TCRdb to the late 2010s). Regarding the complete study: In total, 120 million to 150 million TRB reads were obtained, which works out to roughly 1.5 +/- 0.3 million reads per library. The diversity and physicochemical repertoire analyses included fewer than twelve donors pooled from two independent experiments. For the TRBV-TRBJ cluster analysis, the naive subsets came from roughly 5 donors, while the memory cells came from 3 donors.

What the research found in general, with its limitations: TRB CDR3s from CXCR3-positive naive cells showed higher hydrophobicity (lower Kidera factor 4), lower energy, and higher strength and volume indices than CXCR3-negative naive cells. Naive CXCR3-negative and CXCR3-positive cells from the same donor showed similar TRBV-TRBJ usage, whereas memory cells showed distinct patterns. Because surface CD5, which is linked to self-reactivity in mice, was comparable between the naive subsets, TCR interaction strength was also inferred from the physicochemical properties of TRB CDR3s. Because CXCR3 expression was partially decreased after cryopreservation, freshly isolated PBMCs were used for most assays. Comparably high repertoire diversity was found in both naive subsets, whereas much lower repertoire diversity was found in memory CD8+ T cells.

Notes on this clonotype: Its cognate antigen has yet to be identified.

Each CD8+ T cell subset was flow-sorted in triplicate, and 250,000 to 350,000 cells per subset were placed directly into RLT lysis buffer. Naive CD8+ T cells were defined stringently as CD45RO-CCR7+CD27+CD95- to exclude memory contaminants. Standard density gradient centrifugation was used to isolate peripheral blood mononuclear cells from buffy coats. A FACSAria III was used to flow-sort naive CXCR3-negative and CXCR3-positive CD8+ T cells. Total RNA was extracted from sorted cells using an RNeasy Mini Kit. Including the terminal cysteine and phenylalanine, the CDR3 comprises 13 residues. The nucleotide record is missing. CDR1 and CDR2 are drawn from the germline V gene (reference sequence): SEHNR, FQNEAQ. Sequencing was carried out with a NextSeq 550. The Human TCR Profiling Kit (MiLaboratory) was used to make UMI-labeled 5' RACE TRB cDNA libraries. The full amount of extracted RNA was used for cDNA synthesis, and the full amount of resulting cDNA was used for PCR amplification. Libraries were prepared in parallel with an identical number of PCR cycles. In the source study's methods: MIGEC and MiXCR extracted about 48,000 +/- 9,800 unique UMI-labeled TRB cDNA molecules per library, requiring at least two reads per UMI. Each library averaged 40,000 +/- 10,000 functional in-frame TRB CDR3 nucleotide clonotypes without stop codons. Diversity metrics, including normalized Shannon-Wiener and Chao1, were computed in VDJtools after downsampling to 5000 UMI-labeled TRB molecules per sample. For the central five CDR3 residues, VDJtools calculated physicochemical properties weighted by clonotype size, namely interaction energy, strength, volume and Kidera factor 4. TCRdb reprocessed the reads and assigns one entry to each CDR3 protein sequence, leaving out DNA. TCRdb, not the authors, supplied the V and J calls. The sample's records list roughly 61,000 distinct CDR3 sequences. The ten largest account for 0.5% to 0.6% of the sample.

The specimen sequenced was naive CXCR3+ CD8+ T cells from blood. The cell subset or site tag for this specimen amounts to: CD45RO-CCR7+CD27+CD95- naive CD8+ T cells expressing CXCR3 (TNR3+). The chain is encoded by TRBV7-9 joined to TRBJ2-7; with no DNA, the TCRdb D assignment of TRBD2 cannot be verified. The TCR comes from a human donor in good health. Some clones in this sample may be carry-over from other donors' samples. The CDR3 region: CASSPGTTDEQYF.